The table lists the clone carrying this T cell receptor (beta chain) with a few counts. As yet, its antigen is unknown. These data come from a study of cytomegalovirus exposure and HLA in healthy donors. Among the donors, all were healthy bone marrow donors. Germline V gene lookup returns CDR1 GTSNPN and CDR2 SVGIG (reference sequence). Trimming took 0 bases from V and 13 from J, leaving 15 bases between them. The CDR3 runs to 13 residues. In the PCR, 60 Vbeta and 13 Jbeta primers were used. Profiled with immunoSEQ multiplex PCR; TCRdb holds only in-frame clones, not every one. The sample holds roughly 140,000 clones; around 80% are singletons and the top ten take less than 2.5%. Study-wide points: Common viral pathogens were later found to be apparently linked to several of the most significant clusters.

The V gene is TRBV30, the J gene TRBJ1-4; D gene unclear. The clonotype originates from a boy between 2 and 10 years old in good health and CMV-seronegative. The sample consisted of PBMCs. The CDR3 reads CAWSVRVESGLFF. As DNA, the CDR3 is TGTGCCTGGAGTGTACGCGTGGAATCGGGACTGTTTTTT.